This TCR beta chain was observed in a study of blood T cell repertoires in COVID-19. The table came from immunoSEQ multiplex PCR; TCRdb's copy has only in-frame clones and leaves some out. The sample has under 250,000 clones, 84% seen once; the top ten hold under 2%. The clonotype was recovered from a man aged 60 to 75 who had recovered from COVID-19. Sequences were obtained from PBMCs or T cells enriched from blood (not recorded which).

The CDR3: CASSISTGYQETQYF. CDR3 bases: TGTGCCAGTAGTATATCTACGGGTTACCAAGAGACCCAGTACTTC. The genes are TRBV19 and TRBJ2-5; D ambiguous. The CDR3 is 15 residues long. V was pared by 2 bases and J by 0 bases, with 10 bases between. Germline lookup yields CDR1 LNHDA and CDR2 SQIVND (reference sequence).